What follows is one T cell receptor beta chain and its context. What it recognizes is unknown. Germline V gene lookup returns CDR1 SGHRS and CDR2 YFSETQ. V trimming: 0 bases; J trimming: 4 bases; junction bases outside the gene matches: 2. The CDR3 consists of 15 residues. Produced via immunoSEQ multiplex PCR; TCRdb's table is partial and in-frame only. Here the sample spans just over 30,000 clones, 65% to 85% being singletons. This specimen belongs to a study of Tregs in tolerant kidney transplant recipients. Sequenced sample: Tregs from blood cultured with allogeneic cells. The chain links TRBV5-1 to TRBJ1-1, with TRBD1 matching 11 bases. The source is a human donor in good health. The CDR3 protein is CASSLVGTGGTEAFF. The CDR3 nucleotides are TGCGCCAGCAGCTTGGTGGGGACAGGGGGCACTGAAGCTTTCTTT.